The text below deals with one TCR beta chain. Germline CDR1 reads MDHEN; CDR2 reads SYDVKM. The V gene lost 5 bases and the J gene lost 4 bases, with 5 bases spanning the gap. The CDR3 covers 11 residues. Authors' methods: Reference gene primer amplification in the assay estimated nucleated cell counts. Only in-frame clones appear in the TCRdb table, and some are missing; sequencing was by immunoSEQ multiplex PCR. The D gene and trimming were derived from the DNA, and the V and J assignments and clone size from that table. This sample yields approximately 140,000 clones, of which around 89% are seen a single time; 28% belongs to the top ten. The record originates from a study of blood T cell repertoires in COVID-19. Study at large: The study drew acute and convalescent COVID-19 samples from the United States, Italy and Spain. T cells, B-cell-depleted T cells, or PBMCs supplied cDNA or gDNA.

Sequenced input: peripheral blood. The TCR comes from a human donor in a cohort sampled during active COVID-19. The rearrangement links TRBV28 to TRBJ1-1; no clear D gene. The CDR3 here is CASSLSTEAFF. DNA for the CDR3: TGTGCCAGCAGTCTCAGCACTGAAGCTTTCTTT.